Listed here are 7 T cell receptor beta chains from one sample, sequenced in a study of cytotoxic CD8 clonotypes in ibrutinib-treated CLL. Using immunoSEQ multiplex PCR, the repertoire was profiled, and TCRdb retains in-frame clones only, with some absent. The table has over 250,000 clones, around 69% seen once. The sample in question was PBMCs, obtained at disease progression, from a patient treated with ibrutinib. These receptors originate from a human donor with chronic lymphocytic leukemia.

This sequence joins TRBV10-3 and TRBJ2-7; either TRBD1 or TRBD2 may fit D (5 bases each). CDR3 length: 15 residues. Trimming pared 6 bases from V and 4 bases from J, leaving 19 bases between. Per germline, CDR1 ENHRY and CDR2 SYGVKD. The CDR3 DNA reads TGTGCCATCAGGATAACCGGGACGGTAAGTTACGAGCAGTACTTC. Translation gives CAIRITGTVSYEQYF.

The chain links TRBV10-2 to TRBJ2-7; 10 bases map to TRBD2. Trimming at V came to 6 bases and at J to 6 bases, leaving 11 bases not matched to a gene. Germline V CDR1 and CDR2: WSHSY, SAAADI. This CDR3 is built from 15 residues. CDR3 in amino acids: CASSLERLAGVEQYF. DNA of the CDR3: TGCGCCAGCAGCTTGGAGAGGCTAGCGGGAGTCGAGCAGTACTTC.

This clone was seen a few times. This chain links TRBV5-1 with TRBJ2-6; D is uncertain. CDR1 and CDR2 (germline): SGHRS, YFSETQ. V was trimmed by 1 base and J by 0 bases, leaving 11 bases between them. The CDR3 spans 17 residues. DNA of the CDR3: TGCGCCAGCAGCTTGAATGGTGAAAGCTCTGGGGCCAACGTCCTGACTTTC. Its protein is CASSLNGESSGANVLTF.

The rearrangement links TRBV7-2 to TRBJ2-6, with no clear D. V lost 1 base and J 0 bases, leaving 4 bases between the germline ends. The CDR3 length is 15 residues. Germline CDR1 is SGHTA and CDR2 is FQGNSA. This CDR3 reads CASSLVGSGANVLTF. CDR3 nucleotide sequence: TGTGCCAGCAGCTTAGTTGGCTCTGGGGCCAACGTCCTGACTTTC.

The rearrangement uses TRBV7-8 and TRBJ2-1; 10 bases are shared with TRBD2. V lost 4 bases and J lost 8; bases outside the gene matches: 8. This CDR3 contains 15 residues. Germline CDR1 SGHVS, CDR2 FQNEAQ. CDR3 in DNA: TGTGCCAGCAGCTCCACGGGACTAGCGTTGGATGAGCAGTTCTTC. Protein sequence: CASSSTGLALDEQFF.

V is TRBV27 and J is TRBJ2-1; 9 bases are a match to TRBD1. This CDR3 is built from 16 residues. Germline CDR1 is MNHEY and CDR2 is SMNVEV (reference sequence). The J segment lost 5 bases and the V segment lost 8 bases, leaving 13 bases of the junction unmatched. The CDR3 DNA follows: TGTGCCAGCGAACAGGGCCCGGGACAGGGAAACAATGAGCAGTTCTTC. This gives the protein CASEQGPGQGNNEQFF.

The chain couples TRBV15 to TRBJ2-1; no definite D call. This CDR3 spans 17 amino acids. The ends were cut back, 0 bases at V and 6 bases at J, with 18 bases in the middle. Germline-derived CDR1 and CDR2 are LNHNV and YYDKDF (reference sequence). CDR3 protein: CATSRDNWFALINEQFF. CDR3 sequence (DNA): TGTGCCACCAGCAGAGATAATTGGTTTGCCTTGATCAATGAGCAGTTCTTC.